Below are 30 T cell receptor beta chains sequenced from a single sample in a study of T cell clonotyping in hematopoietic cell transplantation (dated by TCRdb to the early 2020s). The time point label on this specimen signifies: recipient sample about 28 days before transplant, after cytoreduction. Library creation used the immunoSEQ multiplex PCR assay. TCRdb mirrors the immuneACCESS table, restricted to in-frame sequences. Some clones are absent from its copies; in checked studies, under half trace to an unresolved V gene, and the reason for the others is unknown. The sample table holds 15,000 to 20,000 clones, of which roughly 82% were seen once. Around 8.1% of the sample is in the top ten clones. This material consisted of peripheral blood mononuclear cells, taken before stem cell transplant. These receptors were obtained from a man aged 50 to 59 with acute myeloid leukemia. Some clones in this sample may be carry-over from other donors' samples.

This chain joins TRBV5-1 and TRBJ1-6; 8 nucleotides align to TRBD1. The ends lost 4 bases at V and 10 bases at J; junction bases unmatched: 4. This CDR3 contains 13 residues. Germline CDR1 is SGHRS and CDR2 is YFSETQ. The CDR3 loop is CASSPDRDSPLHF. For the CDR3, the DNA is TGCGCCAGCAGCCCGGACAGGGACTCACCCCTCCACTTT. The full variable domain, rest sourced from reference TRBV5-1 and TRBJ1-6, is KAGVTQTPRYLIKTRGQQVTLSCSPISGHRSVSWYQQTPGQGLQFLFEYFSETQRNKGNFPGRFSGRQFSNSRSEMNVSTLELGDSALYLCASSPDRDSPLHFGNGTRLTVT.

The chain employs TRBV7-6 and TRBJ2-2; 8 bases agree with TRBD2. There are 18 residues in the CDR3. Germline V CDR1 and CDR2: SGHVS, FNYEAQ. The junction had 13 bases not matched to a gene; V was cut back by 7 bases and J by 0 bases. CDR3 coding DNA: TGTGCCAGCATTAATCCGTACCGGGGGGGAGCGAACACCGGGGAGCTGTTTTTT. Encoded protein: CASINPYRGGANTGELFF.

The CDR3 protein is CASSIYPGELFF. CDR3 coding DNA: TGTGCCAGTAGTATTTATCCCGGGGAGCTGTTTTTT. The J gene is TRBJ2-2, the V gene TRBV19, with D unresolved. V shed 3 bases and J shed 6 bases, with 5 bases lying between them. The CDR3 runs 12 residues. Germline CDR1 reads LNHDA; CDR2 reads SQIVND (reference sequence).

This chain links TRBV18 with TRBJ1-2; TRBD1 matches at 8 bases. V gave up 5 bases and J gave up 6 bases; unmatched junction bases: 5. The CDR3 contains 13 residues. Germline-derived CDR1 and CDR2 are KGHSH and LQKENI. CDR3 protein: CASSTGQENGYTF. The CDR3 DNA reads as TGTGCCAGCTCAACGGGACAGGAGAATGGCTACACCTTC.

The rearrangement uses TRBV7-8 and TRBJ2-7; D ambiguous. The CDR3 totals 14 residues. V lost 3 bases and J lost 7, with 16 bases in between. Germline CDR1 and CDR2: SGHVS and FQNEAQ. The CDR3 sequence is CASSFKAKTPEQYF. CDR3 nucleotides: TGTGCCAGCAGCTTTAAGGCCAAGACTCCAGAGCAGTACTTC.

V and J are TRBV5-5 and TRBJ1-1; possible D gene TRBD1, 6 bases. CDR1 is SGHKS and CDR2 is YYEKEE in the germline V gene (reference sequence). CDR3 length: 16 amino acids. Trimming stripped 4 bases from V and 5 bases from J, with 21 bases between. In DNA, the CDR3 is TGTGCCAGCAGCCGAACGACGAGGAGGGGGGGAACTGAAGCTTTCTTT. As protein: CASSRTTRRGGTEAFF.

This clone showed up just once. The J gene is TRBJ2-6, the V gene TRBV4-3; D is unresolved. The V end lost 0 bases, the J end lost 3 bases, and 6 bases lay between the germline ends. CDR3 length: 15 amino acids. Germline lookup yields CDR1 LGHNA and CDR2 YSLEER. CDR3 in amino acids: CASSQELGGANVLTF. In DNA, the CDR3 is TGCGCCAGCAGCCAAGAATTGGGTGGGGCCAACGTCCTGACTTTC.

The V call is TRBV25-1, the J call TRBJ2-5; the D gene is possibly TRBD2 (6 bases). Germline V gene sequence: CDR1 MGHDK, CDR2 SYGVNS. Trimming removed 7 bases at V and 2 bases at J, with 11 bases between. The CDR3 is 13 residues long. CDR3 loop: CASTGLVQETQYF. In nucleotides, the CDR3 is TGTGCCAGCACGGGACTTGTACAAGAGACCCAGTACTTC.

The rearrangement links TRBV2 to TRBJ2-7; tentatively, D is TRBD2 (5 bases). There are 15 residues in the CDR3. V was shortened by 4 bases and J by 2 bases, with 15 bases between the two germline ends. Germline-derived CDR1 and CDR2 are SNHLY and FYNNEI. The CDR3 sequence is CASSGIGRGTYEQYF. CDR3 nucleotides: TGTGCCAGCAGTGGAATAGGGAGAGGAACCTACGAGCAGTACTTC.

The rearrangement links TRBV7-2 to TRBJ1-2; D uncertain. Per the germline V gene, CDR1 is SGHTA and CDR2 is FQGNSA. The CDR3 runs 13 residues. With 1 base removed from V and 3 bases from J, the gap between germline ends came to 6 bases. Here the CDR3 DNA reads TGTGCCAGCAGCTTAGGCACCCACTATGGCTACACCTTC. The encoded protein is CASSLGTHYGYTF.

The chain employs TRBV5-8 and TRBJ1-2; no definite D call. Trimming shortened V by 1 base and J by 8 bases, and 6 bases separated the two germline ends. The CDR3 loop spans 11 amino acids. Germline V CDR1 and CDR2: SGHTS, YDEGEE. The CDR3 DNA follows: TGTGCCAGCAGCTTGTCAACAGGCTACACCTTC. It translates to CASSLSTGYTF. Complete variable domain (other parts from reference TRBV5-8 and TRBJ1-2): EAGVTQSPTHLIKTRGQQATLRCSPISGHTSVYWYQQALGLGLQFLLWYDEGEERNRGNFPPRFSGRQFPNYSSELNVNALELEDSALYLCASSLSTGYTFGSGTRLTVV.

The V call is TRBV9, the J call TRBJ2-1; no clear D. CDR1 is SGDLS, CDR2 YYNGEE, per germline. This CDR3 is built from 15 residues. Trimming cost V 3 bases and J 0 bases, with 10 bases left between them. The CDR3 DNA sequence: TGTGCCAGCAGCGGAAGATCGAGCTCCTACAATGAGCAGTTCTTC. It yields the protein CASSGRSSSYNEQFF.

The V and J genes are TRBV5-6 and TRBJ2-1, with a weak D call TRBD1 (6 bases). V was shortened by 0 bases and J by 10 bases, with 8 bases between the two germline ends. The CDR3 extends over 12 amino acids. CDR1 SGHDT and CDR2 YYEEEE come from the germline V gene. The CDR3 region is CASSLDREEQFF. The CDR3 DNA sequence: TGTGCCAGCAGCTTGGACAGGGAGGAGCAGTTCTTC.

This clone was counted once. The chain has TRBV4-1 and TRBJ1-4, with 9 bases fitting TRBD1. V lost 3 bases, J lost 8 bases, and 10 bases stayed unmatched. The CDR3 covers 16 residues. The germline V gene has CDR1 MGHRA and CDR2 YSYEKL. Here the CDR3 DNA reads TGCGCCAGCAGCCAGCAATTACGGGACAGGGTCGAAAAACTGTTTTTT. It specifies CASSQQLRDRVEKLFF.

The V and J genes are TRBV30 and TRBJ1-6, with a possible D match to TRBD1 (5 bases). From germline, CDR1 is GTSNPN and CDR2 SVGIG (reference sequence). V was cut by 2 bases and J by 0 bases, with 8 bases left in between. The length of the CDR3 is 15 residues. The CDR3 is CAWSPGHSYNSPLHF. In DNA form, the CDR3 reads TGTGCCTGGAGTCCCGGACACTCCTATAATTCACCCCTCCACTTT.

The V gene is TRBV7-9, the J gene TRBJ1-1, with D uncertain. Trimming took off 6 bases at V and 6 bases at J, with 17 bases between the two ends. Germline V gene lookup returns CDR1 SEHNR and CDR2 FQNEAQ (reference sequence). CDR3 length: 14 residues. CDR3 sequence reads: CASSPPLLRSEAFF. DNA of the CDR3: TGTGCCAGCAGTCCTCCCCTCCTCCGGTCTGAAGCTTTCTTT.

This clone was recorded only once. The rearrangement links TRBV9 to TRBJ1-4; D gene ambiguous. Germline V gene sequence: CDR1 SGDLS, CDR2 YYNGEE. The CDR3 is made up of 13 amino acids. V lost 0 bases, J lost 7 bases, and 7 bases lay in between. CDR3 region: CASSVGLSEKLFF. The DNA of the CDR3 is TGTGCCAGCAGCGTAGGACTTAGTGAAAAACTGTTTTTT.

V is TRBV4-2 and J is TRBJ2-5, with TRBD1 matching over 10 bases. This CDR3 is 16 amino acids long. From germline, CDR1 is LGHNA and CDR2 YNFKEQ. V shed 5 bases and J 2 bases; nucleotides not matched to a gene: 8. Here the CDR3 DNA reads TGTGCCAGCAGCGTGTCCGGGACAGGGGCACAAGAGACCCAGTACTTC. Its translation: CASSVSGTGAQETQYF.

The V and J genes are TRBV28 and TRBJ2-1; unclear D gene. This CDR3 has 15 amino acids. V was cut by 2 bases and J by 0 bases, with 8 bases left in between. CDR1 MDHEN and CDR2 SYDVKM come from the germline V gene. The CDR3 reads CASSLPVSSYNEQFF. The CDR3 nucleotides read TGTGCCAGCAGTTTACCGGTCAGCTCCTACAATGAGCAGTTCTTC.

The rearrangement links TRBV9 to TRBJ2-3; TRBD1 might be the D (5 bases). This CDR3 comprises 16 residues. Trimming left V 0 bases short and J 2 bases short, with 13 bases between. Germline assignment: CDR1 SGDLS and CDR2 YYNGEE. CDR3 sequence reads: CASSVARVRDTDTQYF. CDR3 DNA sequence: TGTGCCAGCAGCGTAGCACGTGTCAGGGACACAGATACGCAGTATTTT. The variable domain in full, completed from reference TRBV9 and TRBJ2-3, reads DSGVTQTPKHLITATGQRVTLRCSPRSGDLSVYWYQQSLDQGLQFLIQYYNGEERAKGNILERFSAQQFPDLHSELNLSSLELGDSALYFCASSVARVRDTDTQYFGPGTRLTVL.

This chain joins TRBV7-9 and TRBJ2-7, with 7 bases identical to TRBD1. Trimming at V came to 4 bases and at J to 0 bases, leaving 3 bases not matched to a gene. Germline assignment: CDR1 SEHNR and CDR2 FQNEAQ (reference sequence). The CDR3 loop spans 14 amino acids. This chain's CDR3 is CASSSTGSSYEQYF. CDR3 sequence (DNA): TGTGCCAGCAGCTCGACAGGGAGCTCCTACGAGCAGTACTTC.

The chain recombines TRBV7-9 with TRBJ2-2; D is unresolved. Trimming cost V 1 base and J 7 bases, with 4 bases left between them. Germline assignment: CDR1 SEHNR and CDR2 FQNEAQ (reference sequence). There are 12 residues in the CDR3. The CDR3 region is CASSLVDGELFF. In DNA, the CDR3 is TGTGCCAGCAGCTTAGTGGACGGGGAGCTGTTTTTT.

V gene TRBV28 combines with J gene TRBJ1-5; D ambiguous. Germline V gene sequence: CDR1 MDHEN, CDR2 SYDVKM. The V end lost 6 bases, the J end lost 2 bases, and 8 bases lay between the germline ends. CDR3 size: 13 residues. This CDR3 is CASRSRGNQPQHF. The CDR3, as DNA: TGTGCCAGCAGGTCCCGGGGCAATCAGCCCCAGCATTTT. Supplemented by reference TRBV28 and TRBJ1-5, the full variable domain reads DVKVTQSSRYLVKRTGEKVFLECVQDMDHENMFWYRQDPGLGLRLIYFSYDVKMKEKGDIPEGYSVSREKKERFSLILESASTNQTSMYLCASRSRGNQPQHFGDGTRLSIL.

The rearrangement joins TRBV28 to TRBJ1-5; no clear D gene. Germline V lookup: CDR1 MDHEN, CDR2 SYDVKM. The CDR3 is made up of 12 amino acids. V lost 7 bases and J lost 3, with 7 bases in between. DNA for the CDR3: TGTGCCAGCAACCGGATCAATCAGCCCCAGCATTTT. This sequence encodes CASNRINQPQHF.

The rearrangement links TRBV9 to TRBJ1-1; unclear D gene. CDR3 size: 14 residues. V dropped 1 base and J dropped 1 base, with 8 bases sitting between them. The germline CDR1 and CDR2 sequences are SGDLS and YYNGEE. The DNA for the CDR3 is TGTGCCAGCAGCGTATCTCCAGAGAACACTGAAGCTTTCTTT. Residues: CASSVSPENTEAFF.

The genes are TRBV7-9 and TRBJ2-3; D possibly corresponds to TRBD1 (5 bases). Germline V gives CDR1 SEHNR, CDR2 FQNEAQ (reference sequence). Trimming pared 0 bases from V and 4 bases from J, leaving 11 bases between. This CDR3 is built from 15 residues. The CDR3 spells CASSLAPQGADTQYF. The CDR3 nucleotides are TGTGCCAGCAGCTTAGCGCCTCAGGGCGCAGATACGCAGTATTTT.

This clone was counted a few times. CDR3 in amino acids: CAWSVVGLGHTAGRTGELFF. DNA of the CDR3: TGTGCCTGGAGTGTAGTGGGTTTGGGGCACACAGCGGGACGAACCGGGGAGCTGTTTTTT. This chain links TRBV30 with TRBJ2-2; TRBD2 matches 7 bases. The CDR3 is 20 residues long. With 0 bases clipped from V and 5 bases from J, the junction kept 21 bases outside the gene matches. The germline gives CDR1 GTSNPN, CDR2 SVGIG (reference sequence).

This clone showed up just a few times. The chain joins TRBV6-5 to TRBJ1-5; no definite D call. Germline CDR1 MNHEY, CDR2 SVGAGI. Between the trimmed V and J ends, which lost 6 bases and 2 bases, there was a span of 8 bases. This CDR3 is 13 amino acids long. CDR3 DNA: TGTGCCAGCAGCTATAGGGGCAATCAGCCCCAGCATTTT. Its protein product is CASSYRGNQPQHF.

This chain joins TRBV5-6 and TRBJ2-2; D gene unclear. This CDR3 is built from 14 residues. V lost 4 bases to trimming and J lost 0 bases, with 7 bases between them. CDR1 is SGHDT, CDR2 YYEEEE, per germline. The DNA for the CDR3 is TGTGCCAGCAGCCCAGAGACGAACACCGGGGAGCTGTTTTTT. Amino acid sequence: CASSPETNTGELFF.

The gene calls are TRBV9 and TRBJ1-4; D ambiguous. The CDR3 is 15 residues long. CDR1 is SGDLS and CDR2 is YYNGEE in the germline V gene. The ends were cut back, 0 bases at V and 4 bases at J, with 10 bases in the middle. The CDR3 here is CASSVAPGDNEKLFF. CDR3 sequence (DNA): TGTGCCAGCAGCGTAGCCCCGGGAGATAATGAAAAACTGTTTTTT.